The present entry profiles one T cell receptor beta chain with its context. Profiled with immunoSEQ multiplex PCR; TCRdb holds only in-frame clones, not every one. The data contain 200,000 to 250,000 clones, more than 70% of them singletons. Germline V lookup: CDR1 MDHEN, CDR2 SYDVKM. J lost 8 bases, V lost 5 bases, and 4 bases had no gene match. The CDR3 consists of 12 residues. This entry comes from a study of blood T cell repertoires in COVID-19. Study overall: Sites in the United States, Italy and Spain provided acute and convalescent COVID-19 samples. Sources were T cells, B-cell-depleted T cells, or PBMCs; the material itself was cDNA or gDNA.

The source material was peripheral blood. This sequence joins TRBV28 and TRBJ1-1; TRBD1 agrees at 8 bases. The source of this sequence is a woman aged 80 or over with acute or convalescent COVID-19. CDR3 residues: CASSDYRGEAFF. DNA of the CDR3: TGTGCCAGCAGTGACTACAGGGGGGAAGCTTTCTTT.